The rows below give T cell receptor beta chains drawn from one sample of a study of blood T cell repertoires in COVID-19. Assay used: immunoSEQ multiplex PCR; TCRdb lists only in-frame clones, some missing. Here the sample spans about 220,000 clones, 88% being singletons. The specimen sequenced was PBMCs or T cells enriched from blood (not recorded which). The source is a woman aged 25 to 45 who had recovered from COVID-19. Each CDR3 is given with its conserved first and last residue. Each record gives: clone size, D gene, J gene, V gene, CDR3 protein, CDR3 DNA. D genes are given only for firm matches. A clone size is listed for some rows: how often the clone was seen (once, few, many), or a class if it is expanded.

>-|-|TRBJ2-1|TRBV4-3
CASSHNTGYEQFF
TGCGCCAGCAGCCATAATACAGGGTATGAGCAGTTCTTC
>-|TRBD1|TRBJ2-7|TRBV6-4
CASSEHRGYEQYF
TGTGCCAGCAGTGAACACAGGGGATACGAGCAGTACTTC
>few|-|TRBJ2-3|TRBV9
CASSVGEGTQYF
TGTGCCAGCAGCGTAGGTGAGGGTACGCAGTATTTT
>-|TRBD1|TRBJ1-1|TRBV7-9
CASRDRLGGAEAFF
TGTGCCAGCCGGGACAGGCTAGGCGGGGCTGAAGCTTTCTTT
>-|-|TRBJ1-5|TRBV7-9
CASRQGRSQPQHF
TGTGCCAGCAGGCAGGGTAGGAGCCAGCCCCAGCATTTT
>-|-|TRBJ1-3|TRBV19
CASSIDPSGNTIYF
TGTGCCAGTAGTATAGATCCCTCCGGAAACACCATATATTTT
>-|TRBD1|TRBJ1-1|TRBV15
CAIPSGGLKNTEAFF
TGTGCCATCCCATCAGGGGGCCTCAAGAACACTGAAGCTTTCTTT
>-|TRBD2|TRBJ2-4|TRBV7-2
CASSSPGGGNIQYF
TGTGCCAGCAGCTCCCCGGGAGGGGGAAACATTCAGTACTTC
>-|TRBD1|TRBJ2-1|TRBV5-1
CASNLGQGAHNEQFF
TGCGCCAGCAACCTAGGACAGGGGGCGCACAATGAGCAGTTCTTC
>once|-|TRBJ2-7|TRBV19
CASSTRGAAYEQYF
TGTGCCAGTAGTACCCGGGGGGCCGCCTACGAGCAGTACTTC
>-|-|TRBJ1-1|TRBV4-2
CASSQIGFRHTEAFF
TGTGCCAGCAGCCAGATCGGGTTTCGGCACACTGAAGCTTTCTTT
>-|-|TRBJ2-1|TRBV24-1
CATSDPARGYNEQFF
TGTGCCACCAGTGACCCCGCTAGGGGCTACAATGAGCAGTTCTTC
>few|TRBD2|TRBJ2-2|TRBV7-3
CASSPLGLAGVNTGELFF
TGTGCCAGCAGCCCCTTGGGACTAGCGGGGGTTAACACCGGGGAGCTGTTTTTT
>-|-|TRBJ1-1|TRBV4-3
CASSQEGGFSEAFF
TGCGCCAGCAGCCAAGAGGGGGGGTTTTCTGAAGCTTTCTTT
>-|-|TRBJ1-1|TRBV7-2
CASSQNRVSSEAFF
TGTGCCAGCAGCCAGAACAGGGTCAGTTCTGAAGCTTTCTTT
>once|TRBD1|TRBJ1-6|TRBV7-9
CASQDGTGGTSPLHF
TGTGCCAGTCAAGACGGGACAGGGGGTACTTCACCCCTCCACTTT
>-|-|TRBJ2-7|TRBV27
CAYTPDNGGMYEQYF
TGTGCCTATACCCCGGACAACGGAGGGATGTACGAGCAGTACTTC